Listed below are T cell receptor beta chains from one sample, sequenced in a study of CD4 T cells in relation to SARS-CoV-2 and coronaviruses. Sequenced by immunoSEQ multiplex PCR; TCRdb stores in-frame clones only, minus some. There are over 35,000 clones in the sample; around four fifths occur only once, and over 20% lies in the top ten. No antigen has been assigned to these receptors. Sequenced input: memory CD4+ T cells from PBMCs, cultured in vitro. All receptors derive from an adult with COVID-19. CDR3s include the opening cysteine and the closing phenylalanine or tryptophan. The D gene is left open where the match is weak. Some rows have no size entry. The others give once, few or many, or a class for an expanded clone.

NA	TRBV7-2	NA	TRBJ2-2	CASSLVYTGELFF	TGTGCCAGCAGCTTAGTCTACACCGGGGAGCTGTTTTTT
NA	TRBV5-5	TRBD2	TRBJ2-3	CASSSGLAGTTDTQYF	TGTGCCAGCAGCTCTGGACTAGCGGGGACCACAGATACGCAGTATTTT
NA	TRBV18	NA	TRBJ2-3	CASSAPLTGTDTQYF	TGTGCCAGCTCGGCGCCCTTAACGGGCACAGATACGCAGTATTTT
NA	TRBV4-2	TRBD2	TRBJ2-5	CASSHPAGGETQYF	TGTGCCAGCAGCCACCCAGCGGGAGGGGAGACCCAGTACTTC
once	TRBV6-5	NA	TRBJ2-5	CASSPQETQYF	TGTGCCAGCAGTCCTCAGGAGACCCAGTACTTC
NA	TRBV2	NA	TRBJ2-7	CASSVNFSYEQYF	TGTGCCAGCAGCGTGAACTTCTCCTACGAGCAGTACTTC
few	TRBV7-8	NA	TRBJ1-3	CASSFFLQDFSGNTIYF	TGTGCCAGCAGCTTTTTTCTCCAGGACTTCTCTGGAAACACCATATATTTT
NA	TRBV4-1	TRBD2	TRBJ2-1	CASSQDLTSGQYNEQFF	TGCGCCAGCAGCCAAGATTTAACTAGCGGGCAATACAATGAGCAGTTCTTC
NA	TRBV29-1	TRBD2	TRBJ2-7	CNPKIAGGCYEQYF	TGCAACCCGAAAATAGCGGGAGGGTGCTACGAGCAGTACTTC
NA	TRBV21-1	NA	TRBJ2-7	CASSNTSGVSEQYF	TGTGCCAGCAGCAACACTAGCGGGGTCAGCGAGCAGTACTTC
few	TRBV5-1	NA	TRBJ2-1	CASSFTGSYNEQFF	TGCGCCAGCAGCTTTACGGGATCGTACAATGAGCAGTTCTTC
few	TRBV2	NA	TRBJ2-1	CASRQGGSYNEQFF	TGTGCCAGCAGGCAGGGGGGCTCCTACAATGAGCAGTTCTTC
once	TRBV20-1	TRBD2	TRBJ2-4	CSASSGSETKNIQYF	TGCAGTGCTAGTAGCGGGAGTGAAACCAAAAACATTCAGTACTTC
NA	TRBV6-5	NA	TRBJ2-2	CASRSRDKITGELFF	TGTGCCAGCAGAAGCCGGGACAAGATCACTGGGGAGCTGTTTTTT
NA	TRBV5-6	NA	TRBJ2-2	CASSLAWLTGELFF	TGTGCCAGCAGCTTGGCCTGGCTCACCGGGGAGCTGTTTTTT
NA	TRBV6-5	TRBD2	TRBJ2-1	CASSYSVLAGGRQFF	TGTGCCAGCAGTTACTCCGTACTAGCGGGAGGGAGGCAGTTCTTC
NA	TRBV28	NA	TRBJ1-5	CASKGPSEPQHF	TGTGCCAGCAAGGGGCCATCGGAGCCCCAGCATTTT
NA	TRBV28	TRBD1	TRBJ1-3	CASSSFRTGYNSGNTIYF	TGTGCCAGCAGTTCATTCCGGACAGGTTATAACTCTGGAAACACCATATATTTT
NA	TRBV28	TRBD2	TRBJ2-3	CASRLAGTTDTQYF	TGTGCCAGCAGACTAGCGGGAACCACAGATACGCAGTATTTT
NA	TRBV14	NA	TRBJ1-3	CASSQSGTGNTIYF	TGTGCCAGCAGCCAATCCGGGACTGGAAACACCATATATTTT
NA	TRBV6-2/TRBV6-3	NA	TRBJ1-4	CASSYPSSEKLFF	TGTGCCAGCAGTTACCCCTCGTCTGAAAAACTGTTTTTT
NA	TRBV5-1	NA	TRBJ2-1	CASSLRSGYNEQFF	TGCGCCAGCAGCTTGAGGAGCGGATACAATGAGCAGTTCTTC
NA	TRBV25-1	NA	TRBJ2-3	CASSDKTGLTDTQYF	TGTGCCAGCAGTGACAAGACGGGGCTCACAGATACGCAGTATTTT
NA	TRBV24-1	NA	TRBJ2-5	CATALGAEETQYF	TGTGCCACTGCGTTGGGGGCTGAAGAGACCCAGTACTTC
few	TRBV25-1	TRBD2	TRBJ2-3	CASNGLAGGPTDTQYF	TGTGCCAGCAATGGACTAGCGGGAGGTCCCACAGATACGCAGTATTTT
NA	TRBV5-1	TRBD1	TRBJ1-2	CASSLSRDRGGYTF	TGCGCCAGCAGCTTATCCCGGGACAGAGGTGGCTACACCTTC
NA	TRBV4-1	NA	TRBJ2-7	CASSPGVLDRRYTYEQYF	TGCGCCAGCAGCCCAGGGGTCCTTGACCGGCGGTACACCTACGAGCAGTACTTC
NA	TRBV6-5	NA	TRBJ2-6	CASSFSRVSGANVLTF	TGTGCCAGCAGTTTCTCGCGGGTTTCTGGGGCCAACGTCCTGACTTTC
NA	TRBV7-2	TRBD2	TRBJ2-3	CASSLSSGNQNTQYF	TGTGCCAGCAGCCTTTCAAGCGGGAATCAAAATACGCAGTATTTT
NA	TRBV2	NA	TRBJ2-1	CASNRDLYNEQFF	TGTGCCAGCAACCGGGACTTGTACAATGAGCAGTTCTTC
NA	TRBV3-1/TRBV3-2	NA	TRBJ1-1	CASSPRSRGELGEAFF	TGTGCCAGCAGCCCGAGATCAAGGGGGGAATTGGGTGAAGCTTTCTTT
NA	TRBV19	NA	TRBJ1-2	CASSIASGINRYGYTF	TGTGCCAGTAGTATAGCTTCGGGGATTAACCGCTATGGCTACACCTTC
NA	TRBV5-4	NA	TRBJ2-1	CASSLWDEQFF	TGTGCCAGCAGCTTGTGGGATGAGCAGTTCTTC
NA	TRBV5-8	TRBD1	TRBJ2-1	CASSLPRGPDNEQFF	TGTGCCAGCAGCTTGCCAAGGGGGCCCGACAATGAGCAGTTCTTC
NA	TRBV2	NA	TRBJ2-7	CASSGISYEQYF	TGTGCCAGCAGTGGGATCTCCTACGAGCAGTACTTC
NA	TRBV7-2	NA	TRBJ1-6	CASSLVGNADSPLHF	TGTGCCAGCAGCTTAGTGGGAAACGCCGACTCACCCCTCCACTTT
NA	TRBV5-4	TRBD2	TRBJ2-2	CASNYIAGVDTGELFF	TGTGCCAGCAACTATATAGCGGGCGTTGACACCGGGGAGCTGTTTTTT
NA	TRBV12-3/TRBV12-4	NA	TRBJ1-2	CASSMDGNYGYTF	TGTGCCAGCAGTATGGACGGTAACTATGGCTACACCTTC
NA	TRBV30	TRBD1	TRBJ1-3	CAWTQGAAGNTIYF	TGTGCCTGGACCCAGGGGGCTGCTGGAAACACCATATATTTT
NA	TRBV5-1	TRBD2	TRBJ2-5	CASSPPGLQETQYF	TGCGCCAGCAGCCCGCCGGGACTACAAGAGACCCAGTACTTC